A selection of T cell receptor beta chains follows, all from one sample in a study of cytomegalovirus exposure and HLA in healthy donors. Only in-frame clones appear in the TCRdb table, and some are missing; sequencing was by immunoSEQ multiplex PCR. The sample yields hundreds of thousands of clones, approximately 87% seen once. The sample taken for sequencing was PBMCs. The receptors derive from a young woman in good health and CMV-seronegative. Each CDR3 is given with its conserved first and last residue. A D gene is named only where the DNA matches it firmly. Clone size is not always given. Where it is, it says once, few, many or a class for expanded clones.

J	V	size	D	CDR3	DNA
TRBJ1-2	TRBV25-1	few	NA	CASSEGGWGYTF	TGTGCCAGCAGTGAGGGGGGTTGGGGCTACACCTTC
TRBJ2-7	TRBV19	NA	TRBD1	CASSSTTGGYEQYF	TGTGCCAGTAGTTCCACGACAGGGGGCTACGAGCAGTACTTC
TRBJ2-5	TRBV9	NA	NA	CASSRGALHFETQYF	TGTGCCAGCAGCAGGGGGGCCTTGCATTTTGAGACCCAGTACTTC
TRBJ2-5	TRBV11-2	NA	TRBD1	CASSLGSGGETQYF	TGTGCCAGCAGCTTAGGCTCAGGGGGAGAGACCCAGTACTTC
TRBJ2-1	TRBV7-6	NA	NA	CASSLGPRYNEQFF	TGTGCCAGCAGCTTAGGCCCTAGGTACAATGAGCAGTTCTTC
TRBJ2-5	TRBV25-1	few	TRBD1	CASSELGTGGVETQYF	TGTGCCAGCAGTGAATTGGGGACAGGAGGGGTGGAGACCCAGTACTTC
TRBJ2-2	TRBV7-6	NA	NA	CASSLSTTGTDFRPMNTGELFF	TGTGCCAGCAGCTTATCAACGACAGGGACTGATTTCAGGCCCATGAACACCGGGGAGCTGTTTTTT
TRBJ1-4	TRBV6-6	NA	NA	CASSQLGTPNEKLFF	TGTGCCAGCAGTCAACTTGGGACACCGAATGAAAAACTGTTTTTT
TRBJ1-5	TRBV11-3	NA	NA	CASSLVWGQPQHF	TGTGCCAGCAGCTTAGTATGGGGGCAGCCCCAGCATTTT
TRBJ2-3	TRBV2	once	NA	CASSEPWGTDTQYF	TGTGCCAGCAGTGAACCGTGGGGCACAGATACGCAGTATTTT
TRBJ2-3	TRBV30	few	NA	CAWSAGRTDTQYF	TGTGCCTGGAGTGCAGGCCGCACAGATACGCAGTATTTT
TRBJ2-2	TRBV9	once	TRBD2	CASSVDPGLAGTTGELFF	TGTGCCAGCAGCGTAGACCCGGGACTAGCGGGGACCACCGGGGAGCTGTTTTTT
TRBJ2-1	TRBV27	NA	TRBD2	CASSFGASGEYNEQFF	TGTGCCAGCAGTTTTGGGGCTAGCGGGGAGTACAATGAGCAGTTCTTC
TRBJ2-1	TRBV30	NA	NA	CAWSVYGDNEQFF	TGTGCCTGGAGTGTATACGGCGACAATGAGCAGTTCTTC
TRBJ1-4	TRBV6-1	once	NA	CASSEMGLINEKLFF	TGTGCCAGCAGTGAGATGGGACTGATTAATGAAAAACTGTTTTTT
TRBJ2-7	TRBV28	NA	TRBD2	CASTGSGGRRYEQYF	TGTGCCAGCACTGGGAGCGGCGGGAGAAGGTACGAGCAGTACTTC
TRBJ1-3	TRBV6-6	NA	NA	CASNRGGSGNTIYF	TGTGCCAGCAATCGCGGGGGCTCTGGAAACACCATATATTTT